Below are 22 T cell receptor beta chains sequenced from a single sample in a study of T-cell reconstitution after alpha-beta-depleted transplantation in children. Preparation of the TCRbeta library used unique molecular identifiers. TCRdb fed the PCR reads into MiXCR, producing one record per CDR3 protein. Seen here are 200,000 to 250,000 distinct CDR3 sequences, about 11% observed once, and the top ten hold 25% to 30%. This specimen consisted of PBMCs, obtained before TCRalphabeta/CD19-depleted stem cell transplant. The receptors were sampled from a child under two years old with acute myeloid leukemia, due to receive a stem cell transplant.

This clonotype was picked up many times. The V gene is TRBV28, the J gene TRBJ2-1; D unresolved. Trimming took off 4 bases at V and 11 bases at J, with 15 bases between the two ends. CDR1 MDHEN and CDR2 SYDVKM come from the germline V gene. The CDR3 is made up of 13 amino acids. The CDR3 bases are TGTGCCAGCAGTTCCCCTTTAATCTCCCAGCAGTTCTTC. Translating gives CASSSPLISQQFF.

This clonotype was counted ten times or more. This chain links TRBV29-1 with TRBJ1-1; possible D gene TRBD1, 5 bases. The CDR3 contains 12 residues. Germline V lookup: CDR1 SQVTM, CDR2 ANQGSEA. Trimming removed 3 bases at V and 5 bases at J, with 10 bases between. This CDR3 is CSVDRGGTEAFF. In DNA form, the CDR3 reads TGCAGCGTTGATAGGGGTGGTACTGAAGCTTTCTTT.

This clonotype showed up many times. The rearrangement links TRBV19 to TRBJ1-2; D may be TRBD1 (5 bases). Trimming shortened V by 0 bases and J by 0 bases, and 5 bases separated the two germline ends. The CDR3 contains 14 residues. From germline, CDR1 is LNHDA and CDR2 SQIVND (reference sequence). The CDR3 coding sequence is TGTGCCAGTAGTATAGAAGGGGCTAACTATGGCTACACCTTC. It translates to CASSIEGANYGYTF.

This clonotype was seen repeatedly, ten times or more. The chain employs TRBV10-3 and TRBJ1-6, with D maybe TRBD1 (5 bases). CDR3 size: 13 residues. V was trimmed by 6 bases and J by 4 bases, leaving 7 bases between them. Germline assignment: CDR1 ENHRY and CDR2 SYGVKD. CDR3 loop: CAIRRGYNSPLHF. CDR3 DNA: TGTGCCATCAGGAGGGGATATAATTCACCCCTCCACTTT.

This clonotype was counted at least ten times. V is TRBV12-3 or TRBV12-4 and J is TRBJ1-1; D is ambiguous. The CDR3 is 14 amino acids. V was shortened by 3 bases and J by 4 bases, with 12 bases between the two germline ends. The CDR3 coding sequence is TGTGCCAGCAGTTTTGAAGTCGGTGCCACTGAAGCTTTCTTT. The encoded protein is CASSFEVGATEAFF.

In its sample, this clonotype was seen many times. The chain carries TRBV28 and TRBJ1-3; 9 nucleotides match TRBD1. The germline CDR1 and CDR2 sequences are MDHEN and SYDVKM. CDR3 size: 14 residues. Germline trimming cut 9 bases from V and 0 bases from J; bases unmatched to any gene: 3. The CDR3 sequence: CASKTGGSGNTIYF. The CDR3 bases are TGTGCCAGTAAGACAGGGGGCTCTGGAAACACCATATATTTT.

This clonotype was detected many times. The chain joins TRBV5-8 to TRBJ1-5; 7 bases map to TRBD1. Looked up from germline, CDR1 is SGHTS and CDR2 is YDEGEE. The CDR3 is 14 residues long. Trimming at V came to 4 bases and at J to 7 bases, leaving 8 bases not matched to a gene. The CDR3 DNA follows: TGTGCCAGCAGCGACGAGAACAGGGGCCAGCCCCAGCATTTT. Its protein is CASSDENRGQPQHF.

Many counts were recorded for this clonotype. V gene TRBV20-1 combines with J gene TRBJ1-2; D gene ambiguous. The V end was cut by 5 bases, the J end by 2 bases, with 6 bases between. Germline V gene data show CDR1 as DFQATT and CDR2 as SNEGSKA (reference sequence). CDR3 size: 11 residues. The CDR3 sequence is CSAERNYGYTF. The CDR3 DNA is TGCAGTGCTGAACGGAACTATGGCTACACCTTC.

This clonotype was seen at least ten times. The V call is TRBV5-5, the J call TRBJ2-1; a possible D gene is TRBD1 (6 bases). The CDR3 totals 16 residues. Germline V gene sequence: CDR1 SGHKS, CDR2 YYEKEE (reference sequence). V was cut by 0 bases and J by 2 bases, with 12 bases left in between. This CDR3 reads CASSLVGEGAYNEQFF. DNA for the CDR3: TGTGCCAGCAGCTTGGTCGGCGAGGGGGCCTACAATGAGCAGTTCTTC. The full variable domain, in which reference TRBV5-5 and TRBJ2-1 provide the parts outside the CDR3, is DAGVTQSPTHLIKTRGQQVTLRCSPISGHKSVSWYQQVLGQGPQFIFQYYEKEERGRGNFPDRFSARQFPNYSSELNVNALLLGDSALYLCASSLVGEGAYNEQFFGPGTRLTVL.

This clonotype was counted many times. In DNA form, the CDR3 reads TGCGCCAGCAGCTTGGCCGGTTTCTTGGGACTAGCAAACGATGAGCAGTTCTTC. It encodes CASSLAGFLGLANDEQFF. J is TRBJ2-1 and V is TRBV5-1; 9 bases are shared with TRBD2. Germline V gene lookup returns CDR1 SGHRS and CDR2 YFSETQ. After removal of 0 bases from V and 8 bases from J, the junction contained 15 bases not matched to a gene. The CDR3 spans 18 residues.

This clonotype was recorded at least ten times. The V and J genes are TRBV27 and TRBJ1-1; no definite D call. The CDR3 is 14 residues long. Trimming cost V 3 bases and J 2 bases, with 10 bases left between them. Germline V CDR1 and CDR2: MNHEY, SMNVEV (reference sequence). The CDR3 sequence is CASSFGEGNTEAFF. CDR3 DNA sequence: TGTGCCAGCAGTTTCGGGGAGGGAAACACTGAAGCTTTCTTT.

This clonotype was picked up many times. The V call is TRBV3-1, the J call TRBJ2-7, with D unresolved. CDR1 LGHDT and CDR2 YNNKEL come from the germline V gene (reference sequence). V was trimmed by 1 base and J by 2 bases, leaving 9 bases between them. The CDR3 has 14 residues. CDR3 amino acids: CASSQGASPYEQYF. DNA of the CDR3: TGTGCCAGCAGCCAAGGGGCCAGTCCCTACGAGCAGTACTTC.

This clonotype appeared many times. The V gene is TRBV14, the J gene TRBJ2-7; 7 bases map to TRBD1. This CDR3 has 15 residues. J was trimmed by 4 bases and V by 1 base; bases with no gene match: 7. Germline V gives CDR1 SGHDN, CDR2 FVKESK. The DNA of the CDR3 is TGTGCCAGCAGCCAAGGAGACAGGGTATGGTACGAGCAGTACTTC. Translating gives CASSQGDRVWYEQYF. Looking up the rest from reference TRBV14 and TRBJ2-7 gives the full variable domain: EAGVTQFPSHSVIEKGQTVTLRCDPISGHDNLYWYRRVMGKEIKFLLHFVKESKQDESGMPNNRFLAERTGGTYSTLKVQPAELEDSGVYFCASSQGDRVWYEQYFGPGTRLTVT.

This clonotype was counted at least ten times. The chain is built from TRBV10-2 and TRBJ2-5; 8 positions agree with TRBD2. The J segment lost 5 bases and the V segment lost 8 bases, leaving 10 bases of the junction unmatched. Looked up from germline, CDR1 is WSHSY and CDR2 is SAAADI. This CDR3 spans 14 amino acids. CDR3 protein: CASAGGGRRETQYF. CDR3 nucleotide sequence: TGCGCCAGCGCCGGGGGCGGGAGGAGGGAGACCCAGTACTTC.

There are many counts of this clonotype. The gene calls are TRBV7-9 and TRBJ2-7; 8 bases line up with TRBD2. V gave up 4 bases and J gave up 6 bases; unmatched junction bases: 8. The germline V gene has CDR1 SEHNR and CDR2 FQNEAQ (reference sequence). CDR3 length: 14 residues. The CDR3 is CASSSGLGWGEQYF. Written as DNA, the CDR3 is TGTGCCAGCAGCTCGGGACTAGGGTGGGGCGAGCAGTACTTC. The variable domain in full, completed from reference TRBV7-9 and TRBJ2-7, reads DTGVSQNPRHKITKRGQNVTFRCDPISEHNRLYWYRQTLGQGPEFLTYFQNEAQLEKSRLLSDRFSAERPKGSFSTLEIQRTEQGDSAMYLCASSSGLGWGEQYFGPGTRLTVT.

This clonotype came up many times. This chain connects TRBV7-2 to TRBJ1-3, with D possibly matching TRBD1 (5 bases). Germline values: CDR1 SGHTA, CDR2 FQGNSA. This CDR3 is built from 15 residues. Trimming pared 5 bases from V and 1 base from J, leaving 12 bases between. Here the CDR3 DNA reads TGTGCCAGCAGCCCCGGGGGGGAATCTGGAAACACCATATATTTT. Translating it yields CASSPGGESGNTIYF.

This clonotype was picked up many times. The rearrangement uses TRBV3-1 and TRBJ1-2, with 8 bases identical to TRBD1. Losses at the gene ends were 0 bases for V and 3 bases for J; bases not matched to a gene: 3. The germline gives CDR1 LGHDT, CDR2 YNNKEL (reference sequence). The CDR3 contains 15 residues. This CDR3 is CASSQDQGAYYGYTF. The CDR3 DNA sequence: TGTGCCAGCAGCCAAGATCAGGGGGCTTACTATGGCTACACCTTC.

This clonotype was detected a few times. The gene calls are TRBV6-5 and TRBJ2-7; no clear D gene. CDR1 is MNHEY, CDR2 SVGAGI, per germline. Deletions cut 0 bases from V and 3 bases from J, with 6 bases between. The CDR3 has 13 residues. The chain's CDR3 is CASSYSIDYEQYF. The CDR3 DNA reads TGTGCCAGCAGTTACTCGATAGACTACGAGCAGTACTTC.

At least ten counts were recorded for this clonotype. This chain links TRBV7-9 with TRBJ2-7, with 8 bases identical to TRBD2. This CDR3 contains 14 residues. Germline CDR1 is SEHNR and CDR2 is FQNEAQ (reference sequence). V was clipped by 10 bases and J by 0 bases; unmatched bases: 8. The CDR3 DNA reads as TGTGCCACTAGCGGGCAGAGCAGCTCCTACGAGCAGTACTTC. It translates to CATSGQSSSYEQYF.

Many counts were recorded for this clonotype. The chain recombines TRBV11-2 with TRBJ1-4; 7 bases map to TRBD1. The V gene end was trimmed by 3 bases and the J gene end by 5 bases; junction bases not matched to a gene: 3. CDR3 length: 14 amino acids. The V gene's germline CDR1 is SGHAT and CDR2 FQNNGV. CDR3 coding DNA: TGTGCCAGCAGCTTGGGGACAGTAAATGAAAAACTGTTTTTT. This encodes CASSLGTVNEKLFF.

This clonotype was picked up many times. The rearrangement links TRBV12-3 or TRBV12-4 to TRBJ1-1; no definite D call. V was trimmed by 6 bases and J by 1 base, leaving 9 bases between them. The CDR3 spans 13 residues. This CDR3 is CASSRGGNTEAFF. As DNA, the CDR3 is TGTGCCAGCAGCCGGGGAGGGAACACTGAAGCTTTCTTT.

The chain combines TRBV4-1 with TRBJ2-2; D is unclear. CDR3 length equals 17 residues. Between the trimmed V and J ends, which lost 4 bases and 7 bases, there was a span of 22 bases. Germline loops: CDR1 MGHRA, CDR2 YSYEKL. Written as DNA, the CDR3 is TGCGCCAGCAGCCTTCGAGGAATCGCAGTTGGCATCGGGGAGCTGTTTTTT. Amino acids: CASSLRGIAVGIGELFF.